The following is a TCR beta chain sequence with its context. Its matching antigen is unknown. This entry is derived from a study of CD8+ T cells in alopecia areata. Study-level background: Dosing with tofacitinib proceeded for 6 to 18 months, followed by 6 months off drug. Study-level results: When scalp samples are sequenced, resident alphabeta T cells of normal skin are also captured. More clonal than normal scalp was lesional scalp, particularly alopecia totalis/universalis.

It was cDNA, reverse transcribed from extracted RNA, that served as the sequencing template. Method: immunoSEQ multiplex PCR; TCRdb's copy keeps in-frame clones and lacks some. The table includes approximately 13,000 clones, roughly 55% detected once. After removal of 5 bases from V and 4 bases from J, the junction contained 8 bases not matched to a gene. CDR1 is SEHNR, CDR2 FQNEAQ, per germline (reference sequence). The CDR3 has 15 amino acids. From alopecia areata patients, lesional scalp punch biopsies and peripheral blood were collected. The material was skin, obtained at week 0. The clonotype was recovered from a human donor with alopecia areata. The chain links TRBV7-9 to TRBJ2-5; TRBD1 matches 9 bases. For the CDR3, the DNA is TGTGCCAGCAGCCTGGGACAGGGAAGGGTAGAGACCCAGTACTTC. Its protein product is CASSLGQGRVETQYF. Supplemented by reference TRBV7-9 and TRBJ2-5, the full variable domain reads DTGVSQNPRHKITKRGQNVTFRCDPISEHNRLYWYRQTLGQGPEFLTYFQNEAQLEKSRLLSDRFSAERPKGSFSTLEIQRTEQGDSAMYLCASSLGQGRVETQYFGPGTRLLVL.